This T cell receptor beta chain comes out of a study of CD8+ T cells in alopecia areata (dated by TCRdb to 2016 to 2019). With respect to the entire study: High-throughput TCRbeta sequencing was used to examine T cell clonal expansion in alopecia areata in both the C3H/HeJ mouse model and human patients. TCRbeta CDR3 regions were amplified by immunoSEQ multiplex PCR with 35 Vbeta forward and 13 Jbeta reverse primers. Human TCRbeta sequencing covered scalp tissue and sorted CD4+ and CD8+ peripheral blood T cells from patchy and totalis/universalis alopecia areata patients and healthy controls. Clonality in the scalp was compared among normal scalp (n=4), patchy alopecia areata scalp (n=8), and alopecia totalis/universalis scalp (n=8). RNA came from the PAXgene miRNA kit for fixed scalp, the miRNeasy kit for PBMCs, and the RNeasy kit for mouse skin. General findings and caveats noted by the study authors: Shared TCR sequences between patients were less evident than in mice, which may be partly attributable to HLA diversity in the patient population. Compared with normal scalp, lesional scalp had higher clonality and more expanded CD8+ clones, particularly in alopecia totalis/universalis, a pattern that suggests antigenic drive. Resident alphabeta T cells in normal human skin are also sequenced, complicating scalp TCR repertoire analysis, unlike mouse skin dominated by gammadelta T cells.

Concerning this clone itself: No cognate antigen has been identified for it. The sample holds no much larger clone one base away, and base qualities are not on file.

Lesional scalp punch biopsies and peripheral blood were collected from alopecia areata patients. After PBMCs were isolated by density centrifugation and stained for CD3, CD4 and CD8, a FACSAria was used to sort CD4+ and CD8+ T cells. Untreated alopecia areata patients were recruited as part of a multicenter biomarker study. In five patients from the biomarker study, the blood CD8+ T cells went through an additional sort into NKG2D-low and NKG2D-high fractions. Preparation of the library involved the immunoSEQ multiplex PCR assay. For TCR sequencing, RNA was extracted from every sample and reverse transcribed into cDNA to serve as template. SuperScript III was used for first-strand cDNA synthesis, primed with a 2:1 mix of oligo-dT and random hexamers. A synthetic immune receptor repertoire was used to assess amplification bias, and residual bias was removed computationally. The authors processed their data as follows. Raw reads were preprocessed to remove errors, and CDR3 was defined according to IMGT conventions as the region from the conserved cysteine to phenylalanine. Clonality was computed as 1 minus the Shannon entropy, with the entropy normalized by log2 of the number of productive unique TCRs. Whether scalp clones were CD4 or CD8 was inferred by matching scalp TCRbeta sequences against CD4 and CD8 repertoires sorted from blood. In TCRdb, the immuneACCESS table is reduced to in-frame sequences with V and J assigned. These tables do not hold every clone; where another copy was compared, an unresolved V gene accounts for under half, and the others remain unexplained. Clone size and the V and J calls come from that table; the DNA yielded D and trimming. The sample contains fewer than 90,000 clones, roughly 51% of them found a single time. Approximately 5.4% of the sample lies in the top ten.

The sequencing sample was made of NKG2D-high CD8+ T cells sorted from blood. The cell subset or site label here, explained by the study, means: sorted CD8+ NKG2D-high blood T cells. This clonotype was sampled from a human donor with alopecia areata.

Here the CDR3 is given as CASSRLAGDETQYF. The nucleotide sequence reads TGCGCCAGCAGCCGGCTAGCGGGGGACGAGACCCAGTACTTC. Recombination joined TRBV4-1 with TRBJ2-5; 10 central bases correspond to TRBD2. Trimmed from V: 4 bases; trimmed from J: 5 bases; junction bases lacking a gene match: 4. In the germline V gene, CDR1 corresponds to MGHRA and CDR2 to YSYEKL. The CDR3 runs 14 amino acids, cysteine and phenylalanine included. CDR3 DNA is the only sequence kept; it has 42 bases, read in frame from the first base.